This T cell receptor (beta chain) was recovered during a study of control samples from healthy donors and cancer patients. This table comes from immunoSEQ multiplex PCR, and its TCRdb copy is limited to in-frame clones, with some not included. The data hold tens of thousands of clones, with about 89% observed a single time. Germline CDR1 and CDR2: SGHRS and YFSETQ. Trimming cost V 3 bases and J 0 bases; bases outside gene matches: 3. This CDR3 is 15 amino acids long. The chain employs TRBV5-1 and TRBJ2-3, with 8 bases lining up with TRBD2. The TCR originated in a woman between 50 and 59 years old with colorectal cancer. Material: PBMCs. This CDR3 is CASSSSGGSTDTQYF. Here the CDR3 DNA reads TGCGCCAGCAGCTCATCGGGGGGGAGCACAGATACGCAGTATTTT.